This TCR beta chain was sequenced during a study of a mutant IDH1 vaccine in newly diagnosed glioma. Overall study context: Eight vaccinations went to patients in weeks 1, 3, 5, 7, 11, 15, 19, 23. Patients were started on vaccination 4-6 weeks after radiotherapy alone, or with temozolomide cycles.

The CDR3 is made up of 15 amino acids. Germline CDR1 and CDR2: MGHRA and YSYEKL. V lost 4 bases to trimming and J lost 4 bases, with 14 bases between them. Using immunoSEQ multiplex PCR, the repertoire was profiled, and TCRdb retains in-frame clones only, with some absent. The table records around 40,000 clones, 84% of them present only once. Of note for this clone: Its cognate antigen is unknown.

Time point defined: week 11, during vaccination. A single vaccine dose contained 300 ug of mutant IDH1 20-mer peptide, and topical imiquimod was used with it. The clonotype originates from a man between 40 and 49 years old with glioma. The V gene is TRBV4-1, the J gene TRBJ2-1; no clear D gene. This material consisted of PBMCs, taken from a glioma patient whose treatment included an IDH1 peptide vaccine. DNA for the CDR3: TGCGCCAGCAGCCGACAAAACCGGGCTTACAATGAGCAGTTCTTC. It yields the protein CASSRQNRAYNEQFF.